This TCR beta chain was found in a study of PD-1 and CTLA-4 blockade in melanoma. Germline CDR1 is MNHEY and CDR2 is SVGAGI. This CDR3 has 14 amino acids. V was clipped by 6 bases and J by 5 bases; unmatched bases: 9. Generated by immunoSEQ multiplex PCR, the TCRdb table keeps only in-frame clones and is missing some. The repertoire holds 25,000 to 35,000 clones, with less than 90% as singletons. The material sequenced was CD8+ T cells from peripheral blood, taken before anti-PD-1 treatment. J is TRBJ2-7 and V is TRBV6-5, with 8 bases lining up with TRBD1. The clonotype comes from a human donor with melanoma. CDR3 residues: CASSPGQGGDEQYF. The CDR3 DNA reads TGTGCCAGCAGCCCCGGACAGGGAGGCGACGAGCAGTACTTC.